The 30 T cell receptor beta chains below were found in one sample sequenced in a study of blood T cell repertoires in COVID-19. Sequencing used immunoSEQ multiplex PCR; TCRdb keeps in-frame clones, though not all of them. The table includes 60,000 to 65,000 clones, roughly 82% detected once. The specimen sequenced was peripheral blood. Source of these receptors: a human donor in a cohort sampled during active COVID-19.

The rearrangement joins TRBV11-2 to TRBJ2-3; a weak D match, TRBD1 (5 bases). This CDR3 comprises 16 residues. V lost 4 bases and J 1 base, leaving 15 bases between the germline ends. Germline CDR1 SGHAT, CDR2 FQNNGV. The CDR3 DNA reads TGTGCCAGCAGCTCTGGGCAGGGCGACGGCACAGATACGCAGTATTTT. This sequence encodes CASSSGQGDGTDTQYF. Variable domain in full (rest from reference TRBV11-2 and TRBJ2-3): EAGVAQSPRYKIIEKRQSVAFWCNPISGHATLYWYQQILGQGPKLLIQFQNNGVVDDSQLPKDRFSAERLKGVDSTLKIQPAKLEDSAVYLCASSSGQGDGTDTQYFGPGTRLTVL.

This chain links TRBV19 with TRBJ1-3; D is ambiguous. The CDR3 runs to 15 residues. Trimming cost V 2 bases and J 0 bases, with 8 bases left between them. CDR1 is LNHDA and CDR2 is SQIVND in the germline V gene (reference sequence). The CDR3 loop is CASSIYSHSGNTIYF. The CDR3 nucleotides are TGTGCCAGTAGTATATACTCCCACTCTGGAAACACCATATATTTT. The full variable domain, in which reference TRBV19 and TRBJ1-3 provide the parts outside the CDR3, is DGGITQSPKYLFRKEGQNVTLSCEQNLNHDAMYWYRQDPGQGLRLIYYSQIVNDFQKGDIAEGYSVSREKKESFPLTVTSAQKNPTAFYLCASSIYSHSGNTIYFGEGSWLTVV.

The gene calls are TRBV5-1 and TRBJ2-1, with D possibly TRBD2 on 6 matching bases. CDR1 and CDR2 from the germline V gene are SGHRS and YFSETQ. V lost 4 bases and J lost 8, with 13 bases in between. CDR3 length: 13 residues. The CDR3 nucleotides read TGCGCCAGCAGCCCGGACTATCTGGATGAGCAGTTCTTC. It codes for CASSPDYLDEQFF.

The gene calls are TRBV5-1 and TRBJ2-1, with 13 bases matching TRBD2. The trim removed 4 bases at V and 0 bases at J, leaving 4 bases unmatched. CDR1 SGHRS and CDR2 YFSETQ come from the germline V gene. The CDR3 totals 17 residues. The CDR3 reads CASSAWTSGSSYNEQFF. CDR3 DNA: TGCGCCAGCAGCGCCTGGACTAGCGGGAGCTCCTACAATGAGCAGTTCTTC. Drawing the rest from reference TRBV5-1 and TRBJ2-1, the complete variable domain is KAGVTQTPRYLIKTRGQQVTLSCSPISGHRSVSWYQQTPGQGLQFLFEYFSETQRNKGNFPGRFSGRQFSNSRSEMNVSTLELGDSALYLCASSAWTSGSSYNEQFFGPGTRLTVL.

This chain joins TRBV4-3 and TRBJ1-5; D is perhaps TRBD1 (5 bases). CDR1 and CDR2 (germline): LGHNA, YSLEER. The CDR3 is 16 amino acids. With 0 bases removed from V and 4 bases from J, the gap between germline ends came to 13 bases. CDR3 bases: TGCGCCAGCAGCCAAGATGCCAGGGCAATAAATCAGCCCCAGCATTTT. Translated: CASSQDARAINQPQHF.

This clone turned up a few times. CDR3 in DNA: TGTGCCAGTAGTATAACAGACAAAAACTATGGCTACACCTTC. Encoded protein: CASSITDKNYGYTF. The genes are TRBV19 and TRBJ1-2; D not resolved. The CDR3 totals 14 residues. CDR1 LNHDA and CDR2 SQIVND come from the germline V gene (reference sequence). With 2 bases removed from V and 2 bases from J, the gap between germline ends came to 9 bases. The full variable domain, its missing parts supplied by reference TRBV19 and TRBJ1-2, is DGGITQSPKYLFRKEGQNVTLSCEQNLNHDAMYWYRQDPGQGLRLIYYSQIVNDFQKGDIAEGYSVSREKKESFPLTVTSAQKNPTAFYLCASSITDKNYGYTFGSGTRLTVV.

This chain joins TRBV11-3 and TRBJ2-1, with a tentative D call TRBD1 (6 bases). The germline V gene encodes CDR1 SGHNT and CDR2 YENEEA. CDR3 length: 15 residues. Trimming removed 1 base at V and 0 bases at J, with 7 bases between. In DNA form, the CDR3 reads TGTGCCAGCAGCTTAGGGGGGCCCTCCTACAATGAGCAGTTCTTC. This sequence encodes CASSLGGPSYNEQFF. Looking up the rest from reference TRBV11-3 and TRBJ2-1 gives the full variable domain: EAGVVQSPRYKIIEKKQPVAFWCNPISGHNTLYWYLQNLGQGPELLIRYENEEAVDDSQLPKDRFSAERLKGVDSTLKIQPAELGDSAVYLCASSLGGPSYNEQFFGPGTRLTVL.

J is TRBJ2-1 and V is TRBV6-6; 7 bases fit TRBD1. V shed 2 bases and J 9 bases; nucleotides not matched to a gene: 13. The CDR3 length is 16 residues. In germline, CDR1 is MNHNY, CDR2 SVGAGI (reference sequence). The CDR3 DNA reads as TGTGCCAGCAGTTACCCACCGGGACAGCGTAGTTCTGAGCAGTTCTTC. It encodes CASSYPPGQRSSEQFF.

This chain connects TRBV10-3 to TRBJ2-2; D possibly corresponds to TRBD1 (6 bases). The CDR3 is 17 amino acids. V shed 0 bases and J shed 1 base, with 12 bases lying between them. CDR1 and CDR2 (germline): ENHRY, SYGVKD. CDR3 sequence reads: CAISESTGIGNTGELFF. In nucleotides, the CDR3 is TGTGCCATCAGTGAGTCGACAGGTATAGGGAACACCGGGGAGCTGTTTTTT.

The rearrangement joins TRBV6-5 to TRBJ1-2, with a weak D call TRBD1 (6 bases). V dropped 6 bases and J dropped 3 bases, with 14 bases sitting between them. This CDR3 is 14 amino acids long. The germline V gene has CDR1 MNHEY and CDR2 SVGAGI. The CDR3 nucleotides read TGTGCCAGCAGGGTGTGGACAGACGACTATGGCTACACCTTC. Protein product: CASRVWTDDYGYTF.

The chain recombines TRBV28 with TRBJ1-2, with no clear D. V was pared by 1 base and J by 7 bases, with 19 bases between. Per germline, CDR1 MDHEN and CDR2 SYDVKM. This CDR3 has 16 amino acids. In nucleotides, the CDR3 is TGTGCCAGCAGTTTATCCGGCGGCACCCTGTGGAGTGGCTACACCTTC. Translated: CASSLSGGTLWSGYTF.

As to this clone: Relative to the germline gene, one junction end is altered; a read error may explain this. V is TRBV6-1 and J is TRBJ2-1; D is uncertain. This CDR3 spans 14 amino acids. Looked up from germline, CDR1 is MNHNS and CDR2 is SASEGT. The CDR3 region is CASNEYSSYNEQFF. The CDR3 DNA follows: TGTGCCAGCAATGAATACAGCTCCTACAATGAGCAGTTCTTC.

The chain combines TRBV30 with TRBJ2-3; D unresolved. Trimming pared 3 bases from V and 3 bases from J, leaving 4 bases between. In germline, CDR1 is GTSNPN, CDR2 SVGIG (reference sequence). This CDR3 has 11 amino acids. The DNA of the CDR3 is TGTGCCTGGAGCACTACAGATACGCAGTATTTT. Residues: CAWSTTDTQYF.

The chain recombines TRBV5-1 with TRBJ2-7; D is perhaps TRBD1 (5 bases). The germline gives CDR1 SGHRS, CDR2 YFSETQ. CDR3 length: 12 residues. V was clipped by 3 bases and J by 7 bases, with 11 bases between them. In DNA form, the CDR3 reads TGCGCCAGCAGCTCCGATCGGACAGAGCAGTACTTC. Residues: CASSSDRTEQYF.

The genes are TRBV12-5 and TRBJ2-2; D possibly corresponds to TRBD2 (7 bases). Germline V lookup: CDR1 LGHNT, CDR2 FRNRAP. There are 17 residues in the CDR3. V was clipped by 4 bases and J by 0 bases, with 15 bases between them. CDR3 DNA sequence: TGTGCTAGTGGTTCACCCCCGGGGGGCGCGAACACCGGGGAGCTGTTTTTT. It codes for CASGSPPGGANTGELFF. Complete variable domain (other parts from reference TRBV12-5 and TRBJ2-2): DARVTQTPRHKVTEMGQEVTMRCQPILGHNTVFWYRQTMMQGLELLAYFRNRAPLDDSGMPKDRFSAEMPDATLATLKIQPSEPRDSAVYFCASGSPPGGANTGELFFGEGSRLTVL.

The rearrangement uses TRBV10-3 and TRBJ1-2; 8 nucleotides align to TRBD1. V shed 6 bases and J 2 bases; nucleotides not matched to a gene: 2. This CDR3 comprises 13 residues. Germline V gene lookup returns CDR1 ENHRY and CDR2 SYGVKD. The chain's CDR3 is CAISDRGNYGYTF. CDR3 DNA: TGTGCCATCAGCGACAGGGGAAACTATGGCTACACCTTC.

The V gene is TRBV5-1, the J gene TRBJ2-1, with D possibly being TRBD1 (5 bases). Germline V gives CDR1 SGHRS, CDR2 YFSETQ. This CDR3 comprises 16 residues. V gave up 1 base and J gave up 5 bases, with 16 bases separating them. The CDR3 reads CASSLSPGRFDNEQFF. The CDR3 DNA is TGCGCCAGCAGCTTGAGTCCAGGGCGTTTTGACAATGAGCAGTTCTTC.

The CDR3 is CASSPRETVVANYGYTF. CDR3 DNA: TGCGCCAGCAGCCCCAGGGAAACGGTCGTAGCTAACTATGGCTACACCTTC. The chain links TRBV4-1 to TRBJ1-2; tentative D call: TRBD1 (5 bases). This CDR3 contains 17 residues. Trimming cost V 4 bases and J 0 bases, with 18 bases left between them. Germline lookup yields CDR1 MGHRA and CDR2 YSYEKL.

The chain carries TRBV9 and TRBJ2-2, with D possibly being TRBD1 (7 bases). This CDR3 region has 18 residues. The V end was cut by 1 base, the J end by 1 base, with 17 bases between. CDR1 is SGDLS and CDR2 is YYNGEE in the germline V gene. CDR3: CASSVLFRGEMNTGELFF. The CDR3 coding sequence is TGTGCCAGCAGCGTACTTTTCAGGGGGGAAATGAACACCGGGGAGCTGTTTTTT.

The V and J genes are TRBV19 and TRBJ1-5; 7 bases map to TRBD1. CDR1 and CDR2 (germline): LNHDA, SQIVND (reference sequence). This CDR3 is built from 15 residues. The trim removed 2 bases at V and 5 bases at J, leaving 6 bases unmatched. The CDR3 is CASSIKEGAYQPQHF. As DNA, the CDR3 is TGTGCCAGTAGTATAAAGGAGGGGGCATATCAGCCCCAGCATTTT.

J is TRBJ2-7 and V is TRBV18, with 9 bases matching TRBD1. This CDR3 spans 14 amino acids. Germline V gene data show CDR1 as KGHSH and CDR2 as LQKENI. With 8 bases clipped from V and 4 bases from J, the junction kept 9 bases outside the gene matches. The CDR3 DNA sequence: TGTGCCAGCAAAACGACACAGGGGGCTTACGAGCAGTACTTC. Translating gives CASKTTQGAYEQYF.

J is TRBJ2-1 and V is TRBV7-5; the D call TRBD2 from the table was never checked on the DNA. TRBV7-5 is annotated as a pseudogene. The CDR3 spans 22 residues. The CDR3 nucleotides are TGTGCCAGATTTCGGACAGGGTGGTTGGGGACTAGCGGGGGGAGCTCCTACAATGAGCAGTTCTTC. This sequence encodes CARFRTGWLGTSGGSSYNEQFF.

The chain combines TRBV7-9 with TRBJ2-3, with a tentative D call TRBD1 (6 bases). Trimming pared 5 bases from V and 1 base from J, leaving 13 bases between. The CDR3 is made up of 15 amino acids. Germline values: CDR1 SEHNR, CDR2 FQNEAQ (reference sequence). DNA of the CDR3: TGTGCCAGCAGCATTTCCGGGACACGCACAGATACGCAGTATTTT. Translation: CASSISGTRTDTQYF.

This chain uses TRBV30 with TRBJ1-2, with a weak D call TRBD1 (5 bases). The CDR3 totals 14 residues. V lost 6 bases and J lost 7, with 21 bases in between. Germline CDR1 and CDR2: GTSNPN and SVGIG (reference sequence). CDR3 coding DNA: TGTGCCTGCCCCCCCAGGCAGGGCACCATTGGCTACACCTTC. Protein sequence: CACPPRQGTIGYTF.

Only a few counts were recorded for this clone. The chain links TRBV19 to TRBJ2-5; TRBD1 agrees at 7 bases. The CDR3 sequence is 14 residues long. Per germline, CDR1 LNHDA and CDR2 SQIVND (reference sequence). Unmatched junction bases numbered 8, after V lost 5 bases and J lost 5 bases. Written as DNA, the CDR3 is TGTGCCAGTAGTTCTCGTAGGGGGCGGGAGACCCAGTACTTC. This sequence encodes CASSSRRGRETQYF.

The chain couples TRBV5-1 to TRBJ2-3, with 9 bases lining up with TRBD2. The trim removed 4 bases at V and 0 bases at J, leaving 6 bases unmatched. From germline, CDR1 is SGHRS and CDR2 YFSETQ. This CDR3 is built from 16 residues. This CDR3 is CASSLERGASTDTQYF. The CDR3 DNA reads TGCGCCAGCAGCCTCGAGCGGGGGGCAAGCACAGATACGCAGTATTTT.

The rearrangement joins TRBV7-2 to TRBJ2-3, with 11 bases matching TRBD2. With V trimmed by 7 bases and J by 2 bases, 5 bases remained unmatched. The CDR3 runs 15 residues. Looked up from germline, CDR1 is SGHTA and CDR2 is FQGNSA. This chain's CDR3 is CASNLLAGATDTQYF. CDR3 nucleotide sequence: TGTGCCAGCAACCTACTAGCGGGGGCCACAGATACGCAGTATTTT.

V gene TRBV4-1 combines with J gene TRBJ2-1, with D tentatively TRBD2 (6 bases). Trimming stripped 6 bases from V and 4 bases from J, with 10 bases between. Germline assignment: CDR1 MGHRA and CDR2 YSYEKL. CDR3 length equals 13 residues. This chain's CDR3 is CASREGLYNEQFF. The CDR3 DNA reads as TGCGCCAGCAGGGAGGGGTTATACAATGAGCAGTTCTTC.

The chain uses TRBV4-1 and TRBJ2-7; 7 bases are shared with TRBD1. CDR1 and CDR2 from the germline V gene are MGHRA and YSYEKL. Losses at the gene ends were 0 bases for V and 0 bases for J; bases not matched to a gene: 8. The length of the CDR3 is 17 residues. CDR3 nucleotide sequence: TGCGCCAGCAGCCAAGATTTTTGGGGACAGCCCTCCTACGAGCAGTACTTC. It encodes CASSQDFWGQPSYEQYF.

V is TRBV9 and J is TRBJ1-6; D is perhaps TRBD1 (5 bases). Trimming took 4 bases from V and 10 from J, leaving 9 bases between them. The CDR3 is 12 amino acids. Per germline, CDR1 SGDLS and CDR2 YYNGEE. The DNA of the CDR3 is TGTGCCAGCAGCAGGGGAAGGTCACCCCTCCACTTT. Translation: CASSRGRSPLHF.